These T cell receptor beta chains were read from a single sample in a study of CD8+ T cells in alopecia areata. The protocol was immunoSEQ multiplex PCR, while the TCRdb copy is restricted to in-frame clones and leaves out a portion. The sample lists around 35,000 clones; about 60% were seen once. Sequenced material: NKG2D-high CD8+ T cells sorted from blood. All receptors derive from a human donor with alopecia areata. Each CDR3 is given with its conserved first and last residue. The D gene is left open where the match is weak. Clone size is stated in some rows and not others, as once, few, many or a class when expanded.

size	D	V	J	CDR3	DNA
-	-	TRBV5-6	TRBJ1-2	CASSLAKSGMNGYTF	TGTGCCAGCAGCTTGGCCAAGTCAGGGATGAATGGCTACACCTTC
-	TRBD1	TRBV7-9	TRBJ2-7	CASSPGQSYEQYF	TGTGCCAGCAGCCCGGGACAGTCCTACGAGCAGTACTTC
-	-	TRBV6-4	TRBJ2-2	CASSTDGNGELFF	TGTGCCAGCAGTACGGACGGCAACGGGGAGCTGTTTTTT
few	-	TRBV11-1	TRBJ2-3	CATGELDTQYF	TGTGCCACCGGGGAGTTGGATACGCAGTATTTT
-	-	TRBV7-3	TRBJ2-5	CASSFQYF	TGTGCCAGCAGCTTCCAGTACTTC
few	-	TRBV19	TRBJ2-1	CASRYGHPYNEQFF	TGTGCCAGTAGGTACGGGCATCCCTACAATGAGCAGTTCTTC
-	-	TRBV7-2	TRBJ2-7	CASSLPDKRSSYEQYF	TGTGCCAGCAGCTTACCCGATAAGCGGAGCTCCTACGAGCAGTACTTC
few	-	TRBV10-3	TRBJ2-7	CAISEGPYEQYF	TGTGCCATCAGTGAAGGTCCCTACGAGCAGTACTTC
-	-	TRBV4-3	TRBJ1-1	CASSQEGTPRNTEAFF	TGCGCCAGCAGCCAAGAAGGCACACCAAGAAACACTGAAGCTTTCTTT
few	-	TRBV4-2	TRBJ2-3	CASSSYGESRADTQYF	TGTGCCAGCAGCTCCTACGGGGAATCGCGGGCAGATACGCAGTATTTT
-	-	TRBV5-1	TRBJ2-7	CASSPPQTYEQYF	TGCGCCAGCAGCCCCCCTCAAACCTACGAGCAGTACTTC
-	-	TRBV7-8	TRBJ2-1	CASSLVKAPVDEQFF	TGTGCCAGCAGCTTAGTCAAGGCACCAGTGGATGAGCAGTTCTTC
-	-	TRBV5-1	TRBJ1-6	CASSGGLHF	TGCGCCAGCAGCGGGGGACTCCACTTT
few	-	TRBV28	TRBJ2-7	CASSFSVVLTGNHEQYF	TGTGCCAGCAGTTTTTCTGTGGTCCTAACAGGGAATCACGAGCAGTACTTC
few	-	TRBV7-2	TRBJ2-3	CASSLVSEDTQYF	TGTGCCAGCAGCTTAGTCTCTGAGGATACGCAGTATTTT
few	-	TRBV28	TRBJ2-1	CASSYLEQFF	TGTGCCAGCAGTTACCTTGAGCAGTTCTTC
-	-	TRBV7-9	TRBJ2-7	CASRSSAGSYEQYF	TGTGCCAGCCGGTCGAGCGCAGGCTCCTACGAGCAGTACTTC
medium-sized	-	TRBV13	TRBJ1-5	CASSLGVGANQPQHF	TGTGCCAGCAGCTTAGGAGTGGGGGCTAATCAGCCCCAGCATTTT
few	-	TRBV14	TRBJ2-3	CASRAGDTQYF	TGTGCCAGCAGGGCAGGCGATACGCAGTATTTT
-	TRBD1	TRBV5-8	TRBJ1-2	CASSPGTGGTYGYTF	TGTGCCAGCAGCCCCGGGACAGGGGGTACCTATGGCTACACCTTC
few	TRBD1	TRBV15	TRBJ2-1	CATRQGEYNEQFF	TGTGCCACCAGACAGGGGGAGTACAATGAGCAGTTCTTC
few	-	TRBV7-8	TRBJ2-1	CASRVTTGVVYEQFF	TGTGCCAGCAGAGTCACTACTGGTGTGGTTTATGAGCAGTTCTTC
few	-	TRBV19	TRBJ1-1	CASSFGRSNTEAFF	TGTGCCAGTAGTTTTGGACGTTCGAACACTGAAGCTTTCTTT
few	TRBD1	TRBV29-1	TRBJ2-7	CSVVGGQGAYEQYF	TGCAGCGTTGTAGGGGGACAGGGAGCCTACGAGCAGTACTTC
-	TRBD1	TRBV7-6	TRBJ2-7	CASSPATGDYEQYF	TGTGCCAGCAGCCCCGCAACAGGGGACTACGAGCAGTACTTC
few	-	TRBV5-5	TRBJ2-1	CASSLSGSSYNEQFF	TGTGCCAGCAGCTTGTCTGGGAGCTCCTACAATGAGCAGTTCTTC
-	-	TRBV2	TRBJ2-2	CASSEGALAPGELFF	TGTGCCAGCAGTGAAGGTGCTCTAGCTCCCGGGGAGCTGTTTTTT
-	-	TRBV28	TRBJ2-7	CASSEGRSDYEQYF	TGTGCCAGCAGCGAAGGGAGGTCCGACTACGAGCAGTACTTC
few	-	TRBV6-6	TRBJ1-1	CASSETGTEAFF	TGTGCCAGCAGCGAGACCGGGACTGAAGCTTTCTTT
once	-	TRBV5-1	TRBJ2-7	CASVGENSYEQYF	TGCGCCAGCGTTGGGGAGAACTCCTACGAGCAGTACTTC
-	-	TRBV27	TRBJ1-5	CASSLGVGRGQPQHF	TGTGCCAGCAGTTTAGGGGTTGGCAGGGGTCAGCCCCAGCATTTT
many	-	TRBV7-9	TRBJ2-2	CASSTRDGLFF	TGTGCCAGCAGTACCCGGGACGGGCTGTTTTTT
few	TRBD2	TRBV10-2	TRBJ2-5	CASTGLLAGGQETQYF	TGCGCCAGCACCGGGTTGCTAGCGGGAGGACAAGAGACCCAGTACTTC
-	-	TRBV7-9	TRBJ2-5	CASTPKGNGETQYF	TGTGCCAGCACCCCCAAGGGGAACGGAGAGACCCAGTACTTC
once	-	TRBV20-1	TRBJ1-4	CSASDYMELFF	TGCAGTGCTAGCGATTACATGGAACTGTTTTTT
-	TRBD1	TRBV28	TRBJ2-1	CASTGPGQVLHGFF	TGTGCCAGCACTGGGCCGGGACAGGTATTACATGGGTTCTTC
once	-	TRBV9	TRBJ1-1	CASSVAGNTEAFF	TGTGCCAGCAGCGTGGCCGGGAACACTGAAGCTTTCTTT
few	TRBD2	TRBV7-8	TRBJ2-5	CASSSQERGLGETQYF	TGTGCCAGCAGCTCCCAGGAGCGGGGATTGGGAGAGACCCAGTACTTC
-	TRBD2	TRBV7-2	TRBJ2-1	CASSYSLAGGPNNEQFF	TGTGCCAGCAGCTATTCCTTAGCGGGAGGGCCGAACAATGAGCAGTTCTTC
-	-	TRBV27	TRBJ2-7	CASSLTRGVYEQYF	TGTGCCAGCTCCCTCACTAGGGGGGTCTACGAGCAGTACTTC
-	TRBD1	TRBV6-5	TRBJ1-2	CASSKTPGQDYGYTF	TGTGCCAGCAGTAAAACCCCGGGACAGGACTATGGCTACACCTTC
few	TRBD2	TRBV7-2	TRBJ2-1	CASSLGRGTSRTGEQFF	TGTGCCAGCAGCTTAGGTCGGGGGACTAGCCGCACGGGTGAGCAGTTCTTC
-	TRBD1	TRBV5-1	TRBJ2-7	CASSLVFLGQGADEQYF	TGCGCCAGCAGCTTGGTTTTTTTGGGACAGGGGGCGGACGAGCAGTACTTC
-	-	TRBV9	TRBJ2-4	CASSAGLAKNIQYF	TGTGCCAGCAGCGCGGGACTAGCCAAAAACATTCAGTACTTC
-	-	TRBV5-4	TRBJ2-7	CASSLGHGSYEQYF	TGTGCCAGCAGCTTGGGACACGGCTCCTACGAGCAGTACTTC
once	-	TRBV28	TRBJ2-3	CPSSKIPGDTQYF	TGTCCCAGCAGCAAAATCCCAGGAGATACGCAGTATTTT
-	TRBD1	TRBV5-1	TRBJ1-1	CASSPTPTGSTTEAFF	TGCGCCAGCAGCCCTACTCCGACAGGGTCGACCACTGAAGCTTTCTTT
-	TRBD1	TRBV27	TRBJ2-7	CASSPGTGASYEQYF	TGTGCCAGCAGTCCCGGGACAGGGGCCTCCTACGAGCAGTACTTC
once	-	TRBV6-1	TRBJ2-7	CASRGRPRTYEQYF	TGTGCCAGCAGAGGACGGCCGAGGACCTACGAGCAGTACTTC
-	TRBD1	TRBV27	TRBJ2-5	CASSPRDRGTETQYF	TGTGCCAGCAGTCCCCGGGACAGGGGGACAGAGACCCAGTACTTC
-	TRBD2	TRBV4-1	TRBJ2-5	CASSQDTSGGASETQYF	TGCGCCAGCAGCCAAGATACTAGCGGGGGGGCCTCGGAGACCCAGTACTTC
-	-	TRBV4-3	TRBJ2-7	CASSQDRSYEQYF	TGCGCCAGCAGCCAAGATAGAAGCTACGAGCAGTACTTC